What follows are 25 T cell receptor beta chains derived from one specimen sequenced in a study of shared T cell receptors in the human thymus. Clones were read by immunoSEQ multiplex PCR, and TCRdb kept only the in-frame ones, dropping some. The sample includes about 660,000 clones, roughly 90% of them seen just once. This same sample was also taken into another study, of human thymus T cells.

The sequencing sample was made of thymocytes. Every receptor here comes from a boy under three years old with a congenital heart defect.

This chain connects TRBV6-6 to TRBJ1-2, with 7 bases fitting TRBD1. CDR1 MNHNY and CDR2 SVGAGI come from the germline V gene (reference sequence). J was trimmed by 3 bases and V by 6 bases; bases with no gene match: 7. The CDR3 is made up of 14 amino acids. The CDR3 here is CASRTGTADYGYTF. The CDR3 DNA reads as TGTGCCAGCAGAACCGGGACAGCTGACTATGGCTACACCTTC.

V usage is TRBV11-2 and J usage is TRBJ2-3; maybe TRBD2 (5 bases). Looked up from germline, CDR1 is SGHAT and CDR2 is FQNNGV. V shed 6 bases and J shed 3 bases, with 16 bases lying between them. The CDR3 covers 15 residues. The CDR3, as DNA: TGTGCCAGCAGTGAAGGGAGTCGTAGGACAGATACGCAGTATTTT. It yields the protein CASSEGSRRTDTQYF.

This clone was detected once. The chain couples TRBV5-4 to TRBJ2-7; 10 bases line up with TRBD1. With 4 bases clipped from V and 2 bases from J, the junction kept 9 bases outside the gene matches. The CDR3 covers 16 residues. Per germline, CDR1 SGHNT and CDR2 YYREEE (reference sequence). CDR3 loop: CASSVTGTGETYEQYF. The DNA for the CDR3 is TGTGCCAGCAGCGTTACCGGGACAGGGGAGACCTACGAGCAGTACTTC.

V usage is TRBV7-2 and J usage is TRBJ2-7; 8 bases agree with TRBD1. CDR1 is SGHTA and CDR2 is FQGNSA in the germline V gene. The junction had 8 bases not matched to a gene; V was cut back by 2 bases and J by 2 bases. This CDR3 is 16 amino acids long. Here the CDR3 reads CASSLRTGKKTYEQYF. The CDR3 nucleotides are TGTGCCAGCAGCTTAAGGACAGGGAAGAAGACCTACGAGCAGTACTTC.

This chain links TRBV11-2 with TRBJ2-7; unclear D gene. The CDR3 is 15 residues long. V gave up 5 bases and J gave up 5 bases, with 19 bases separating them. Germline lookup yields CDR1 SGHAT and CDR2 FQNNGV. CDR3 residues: CASSLVGSQGDEQYF. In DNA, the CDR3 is TGTGCCAGCAGCCTCGTGGGCTCCCAAGGCGACGAGCAGTACTTC.

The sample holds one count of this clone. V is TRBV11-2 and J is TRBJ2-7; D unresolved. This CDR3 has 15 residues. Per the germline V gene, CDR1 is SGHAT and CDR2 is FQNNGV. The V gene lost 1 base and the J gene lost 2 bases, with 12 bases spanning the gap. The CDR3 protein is CASSLVATKPYEQYF. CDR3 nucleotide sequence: TGTGCCAGCAGCTTAGTTGCTACCAAACCCTACGAGCAGTACTTC.

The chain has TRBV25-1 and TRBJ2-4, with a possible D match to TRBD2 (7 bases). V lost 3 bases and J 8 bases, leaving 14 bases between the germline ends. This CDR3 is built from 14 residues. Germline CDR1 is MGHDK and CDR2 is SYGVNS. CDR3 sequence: CASSEPGRGDIQYF. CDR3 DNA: TGTGCCAGCAGTGAGCCAGGGAGGGGGGACATTCAGTACTTC.

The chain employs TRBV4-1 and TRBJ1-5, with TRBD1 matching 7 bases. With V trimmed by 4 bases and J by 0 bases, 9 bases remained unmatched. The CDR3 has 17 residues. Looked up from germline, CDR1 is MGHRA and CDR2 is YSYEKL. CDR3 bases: TGCGCCAGCAGCCGGGCGACAGGGCCGCTTAGCAATCAGCCCCAGCATTTT. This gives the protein CASSRATGPLSNQPQHF.

CDR3 DNA: TGTGCCAGTAGCACTGACAGGGCCAACTATGGCTACACCTTC. Residues: CASSTDRANYGYTF. The chain employs TRBV19 and TRBJ1-2; 7 nucleotides align to TRBD1. Germline lookup yields CDR1 LNHDA and CDR2 SQIVND (reference sequence). V was clipped by 6 bases and J by 2 bases; unmatched bases: 6. The CDR3 covers 14 residues. Combining the CDR3 with reference TRBV19 and TRBJ1-2 gives the whole variable domain DGGITQSPKYLFRKEGQNVTLSCEQNLNHDAMYWYRQDPGQGLRLIYYSQIVNDFQKGDIAEGYSVSREKKESFPLTVTSAQKNPTAFYLCASSTDRANYGYTFGSGTRLTVV.

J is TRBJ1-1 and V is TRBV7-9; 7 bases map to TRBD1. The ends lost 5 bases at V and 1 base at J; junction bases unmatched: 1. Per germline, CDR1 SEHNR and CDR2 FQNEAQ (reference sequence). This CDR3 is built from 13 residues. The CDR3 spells CASSRDRNTEAFF. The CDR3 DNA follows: TGTGCCAGCAGCCGGGACAGGAACACTGAAGCTTTCTTT.

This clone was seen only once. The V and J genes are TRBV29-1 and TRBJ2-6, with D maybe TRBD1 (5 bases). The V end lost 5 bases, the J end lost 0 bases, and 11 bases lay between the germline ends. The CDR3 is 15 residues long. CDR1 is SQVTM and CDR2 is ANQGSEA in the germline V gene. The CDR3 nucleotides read TGCAGCGTTACCGACAGTGACTCTGGGGCCAACGTCCTGACTTTC. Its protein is CSVTDSDSGANVLTF.

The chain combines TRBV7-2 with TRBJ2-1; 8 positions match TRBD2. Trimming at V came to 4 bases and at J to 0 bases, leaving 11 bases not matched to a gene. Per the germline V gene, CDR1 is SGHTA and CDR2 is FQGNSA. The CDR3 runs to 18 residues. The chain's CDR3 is CASSSYRERESSYNEQFF. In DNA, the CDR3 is TGTGCCAGCAGCTCCTACCGGGAGCGGGAGAGCTCCTACAATGAGCAGTTCTTC.

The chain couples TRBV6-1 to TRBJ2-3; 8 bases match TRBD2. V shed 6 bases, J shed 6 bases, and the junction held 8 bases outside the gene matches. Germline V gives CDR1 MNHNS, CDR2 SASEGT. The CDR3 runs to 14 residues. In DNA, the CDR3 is TGTGCCAGCAGCCCCGGGACTAGGGAGGATACGCAGTATTTT. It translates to CASSPGTREDTQYF.

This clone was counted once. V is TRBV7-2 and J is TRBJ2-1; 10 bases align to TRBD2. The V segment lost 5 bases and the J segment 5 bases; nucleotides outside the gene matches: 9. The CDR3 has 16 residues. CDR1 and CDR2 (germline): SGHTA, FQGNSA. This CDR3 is CASSTPRTSGHNEQFF. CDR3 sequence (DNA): TGTGCCAGCAGCACGCCAAGGACTAGCGGCCACAATGAGCAGTTCTTC.

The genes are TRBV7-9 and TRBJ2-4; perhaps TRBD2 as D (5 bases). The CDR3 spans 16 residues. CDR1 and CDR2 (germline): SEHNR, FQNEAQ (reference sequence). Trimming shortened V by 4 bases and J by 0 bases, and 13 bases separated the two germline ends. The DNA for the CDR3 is TGTGCCAGCAGCTCATCGGCCGGGGTAGCCAAAAACATTCAGTACTTC. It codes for CASSSSAGVAKNIQYF.

CDR3 protein: CASSYPLAGVTYEQYF. DNA for the CDR3: TGTGCCAGCAGTTACCCCTTAGCGGGCGTGACCTACGAGCAGTACTTC. The chain links TRBV6-5 to TRBJ2-7; 7 nucleotides match TRBD2. The CDR3 runs to 16 residues. Germline assignment: CDR1 MNHEY and CDR2 SVGAGI. V lost 2 bases and J lost 2; bases outside the gene matches: 9.

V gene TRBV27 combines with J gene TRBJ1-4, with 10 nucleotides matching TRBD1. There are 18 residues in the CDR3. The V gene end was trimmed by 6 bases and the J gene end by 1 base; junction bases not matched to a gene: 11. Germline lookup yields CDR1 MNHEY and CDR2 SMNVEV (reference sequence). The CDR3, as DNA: TGTGCCAGCAGGCGTGAAGGGACAGGGGTGGGAACTAATGAAAAACTGTTTTTT. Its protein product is CASRREGTGVGTNEKLFF.

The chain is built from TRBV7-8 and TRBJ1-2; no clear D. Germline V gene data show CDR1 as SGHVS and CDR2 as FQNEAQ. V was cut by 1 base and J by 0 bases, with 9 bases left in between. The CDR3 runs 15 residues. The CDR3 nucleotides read TGTGCCAGCAGCTTAGAGGCTACAGCTAACTATGGCTACACCTTC. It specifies CASSLEATANYGYTF.

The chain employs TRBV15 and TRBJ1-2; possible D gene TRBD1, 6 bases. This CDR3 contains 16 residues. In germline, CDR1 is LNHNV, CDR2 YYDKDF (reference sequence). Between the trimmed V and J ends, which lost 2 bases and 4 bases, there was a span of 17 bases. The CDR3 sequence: CATSRPWQGFGYGYTF. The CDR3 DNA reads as TGTGCCACCAGCAGACCGTGGCAGGGGTTTGGCTATGGCTACACCTTC. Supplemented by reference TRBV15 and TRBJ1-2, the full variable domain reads DAMVIQNPRYQVTQFGKPVTLSCSQTLNHNVMYWYQQKSSQAPKLLFHYYDKDFNNEADTPDNFQSRRPNTSFCFLDIRSPGLGDTAMYLCATSRPWQGFGYGYTFGSGTRLTVV.

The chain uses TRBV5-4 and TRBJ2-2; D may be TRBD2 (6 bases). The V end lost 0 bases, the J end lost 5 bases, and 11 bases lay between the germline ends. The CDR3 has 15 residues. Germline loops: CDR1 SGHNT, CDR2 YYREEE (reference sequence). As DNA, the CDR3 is TGTGCCAGCAGCTTGGAACGGGGAGGAACCGGGGAGCTGTTTTTT. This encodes CASSLERGGTGELFF.

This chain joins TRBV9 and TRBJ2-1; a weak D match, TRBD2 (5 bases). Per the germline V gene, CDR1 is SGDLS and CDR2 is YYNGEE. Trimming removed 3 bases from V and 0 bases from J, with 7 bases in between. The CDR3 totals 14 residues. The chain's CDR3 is CASSGRGSYNEQFF. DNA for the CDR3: TGTGCCAGCAGCGGACGGGGCTCCTACAATGAGCAGTTCTTC.

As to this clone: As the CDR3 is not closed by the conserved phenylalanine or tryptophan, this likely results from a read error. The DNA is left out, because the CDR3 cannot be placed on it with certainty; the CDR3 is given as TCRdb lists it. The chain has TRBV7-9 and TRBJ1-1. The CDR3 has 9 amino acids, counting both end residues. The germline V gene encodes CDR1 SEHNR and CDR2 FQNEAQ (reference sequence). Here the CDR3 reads CASSPGSAL.

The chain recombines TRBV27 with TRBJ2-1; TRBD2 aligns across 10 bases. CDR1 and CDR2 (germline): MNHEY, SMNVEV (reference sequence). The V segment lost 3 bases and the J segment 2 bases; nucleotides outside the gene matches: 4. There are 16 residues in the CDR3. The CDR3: CASSFPTSGAYNEQFF. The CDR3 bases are TGTGCCAGCAGTTTCCCAACTAGCGGGGCCTACAATGAGCAGTTCTTC.

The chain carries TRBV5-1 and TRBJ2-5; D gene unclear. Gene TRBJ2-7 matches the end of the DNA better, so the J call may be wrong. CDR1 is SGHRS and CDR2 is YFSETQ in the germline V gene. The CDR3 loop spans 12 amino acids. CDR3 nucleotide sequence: TGCGCCAGCAGCTCGCCACCCTACGAGCAGTACTTC. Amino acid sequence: CASSSPPYEQYF.

The CDR3 spells CASSLTSDRGPYNEQFF. CDR3 nucleotides: TGCGCCAGCAGCCTCACTTCGGACAGGGGCCCCTACAATGAGCAGTTCTTC. V and J are TRBV4-1 and TRBJ2-1, with 9 bases identical to TRBD1. This CDR3 region has 17 residues. V lost 4 bases and J lost 2; bases outside the gene matches: 9. Germline lookup yields CDR1 MGHRA and CDR2 YSYEKL.